Described below is a single T cell receptor beta chain sequence and its context. Original processing methods: Researchers report that nucleated cell counts were estimated from reference gene primer amplification. Sequencing used immunoSEQ multiplex PCR; TCRdb keeps in-frame clones, though not all of them. V and J calls and clone size follow that table, whereas D and trimming were derived from the DNA. The data contain 200,000 to 250,000 clones, around 86% of them singletons. These data belong to a study of blood T cell repertoires in COVID-19. As for the study in general: Samples of COVID-19 (acute and convalescent) were obtained from the United States, Italy and Spain. Nucleic acid was either cDNA or gDNA, and it came from T cells, B-cell-depleted T cells, or PBMCs.

The CDR3 extends over 13 amino acids. V dropped 3 bases and J dropped 2 bases, with 10 bases sitting between them. Germline V CDR1 and CDR2: SQVTM, ANQGSEA. V and J are TRBV29-1 and TRBJ2-5; the D gene is possibly TRBD1 (6 bases). This receptor was identified in a man in his forties or fifties with acute or convalescent COVID-19. The sample comprised peripheral blood. CDR3 protein: CSVERGMQETQYF. For the CDR3, the DNA is TGCAGCGTTGAGAGGGGGATGCAAGAGACCCAGTACTTC.